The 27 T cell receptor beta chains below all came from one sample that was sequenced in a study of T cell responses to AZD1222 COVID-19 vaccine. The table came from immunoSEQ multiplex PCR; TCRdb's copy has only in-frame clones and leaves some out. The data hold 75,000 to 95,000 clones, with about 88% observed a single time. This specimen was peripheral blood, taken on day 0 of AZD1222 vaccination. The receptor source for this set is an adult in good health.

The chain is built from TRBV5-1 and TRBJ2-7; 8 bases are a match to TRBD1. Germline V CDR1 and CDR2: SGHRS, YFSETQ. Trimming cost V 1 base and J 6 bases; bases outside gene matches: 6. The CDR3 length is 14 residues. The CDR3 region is CASSLRTGFGEQYF. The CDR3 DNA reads TGCGCCAGCAGCTTGAGGACAGGGTTCGGCGAGCAGTACTTC.

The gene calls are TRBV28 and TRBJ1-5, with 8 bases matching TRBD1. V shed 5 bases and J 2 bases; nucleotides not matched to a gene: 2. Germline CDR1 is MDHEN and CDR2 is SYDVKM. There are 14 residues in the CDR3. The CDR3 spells CASSPGGGNQPQHF. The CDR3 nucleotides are TGTGCCAGCAGTCCAGGGGGCGGCAATCAGCCCCAGCATTTT. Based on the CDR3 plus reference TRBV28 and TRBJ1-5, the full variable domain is DVKVTQSSRYLVKRTGEKVFLECVQDMDHENMFWYRQDPGLGLRLIYFSYDVKMKEKGDIPEGYSVSREKKERFSLILESASTNQTSMYLCASSPGGGNQPQHFGDGTRLSIL.

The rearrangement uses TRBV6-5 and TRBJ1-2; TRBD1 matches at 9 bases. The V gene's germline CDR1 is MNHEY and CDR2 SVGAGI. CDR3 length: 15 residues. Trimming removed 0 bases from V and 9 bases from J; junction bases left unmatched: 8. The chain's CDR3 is CASSYSQGQGSSYTF. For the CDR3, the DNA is TGTGCCAGCAGTTACTCGCAGGGACAGGGTAGCAGCTACACCTTC.

CDR3: CASSEAPPQGGYGYTF. CDR3 coding DNA: TGTGCCAGCAGTGAAGCTCCACCCCAAGGAGGGTATGGCTACACCTTC. The V call is TRBV6-1, the J call TRBJ1-2; no definite D call. This CDR3 is 16 amino acids long. The germline gives CDR1 MNHNS, CDR2 SASEGT. V was clipped by 0 bases and J by 5 bases, with 16 bases between them.

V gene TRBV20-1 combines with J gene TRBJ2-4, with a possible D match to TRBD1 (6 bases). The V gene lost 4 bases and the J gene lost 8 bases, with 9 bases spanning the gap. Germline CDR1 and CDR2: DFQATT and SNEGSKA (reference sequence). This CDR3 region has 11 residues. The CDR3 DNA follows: TGCAGTGCTATGGGGGCGGACATTCAGTACTTC. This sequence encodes CSAMGADIQYF.

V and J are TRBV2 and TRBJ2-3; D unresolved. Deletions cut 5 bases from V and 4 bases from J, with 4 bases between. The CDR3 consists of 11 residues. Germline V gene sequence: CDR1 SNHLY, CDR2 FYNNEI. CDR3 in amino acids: CASSQADTQYF. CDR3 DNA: TGTGCCAGCAGTCAGGCAGATACGCAGTATTTT.

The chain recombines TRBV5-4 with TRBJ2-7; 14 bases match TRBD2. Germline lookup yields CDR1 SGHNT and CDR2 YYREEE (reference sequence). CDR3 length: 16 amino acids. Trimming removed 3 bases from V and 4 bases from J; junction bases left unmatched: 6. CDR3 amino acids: CASSSGTSGGVYEQYF. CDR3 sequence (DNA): TGTGCCAGCAGCTCCGGGACTAGCGGGGGTGTTTACGAGCAGTACTTC.

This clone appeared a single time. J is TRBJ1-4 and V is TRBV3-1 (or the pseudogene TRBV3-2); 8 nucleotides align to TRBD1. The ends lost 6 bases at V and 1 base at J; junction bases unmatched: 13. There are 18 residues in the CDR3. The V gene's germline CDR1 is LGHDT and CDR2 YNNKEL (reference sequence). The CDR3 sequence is CASRQIARTGGTNEKLFF. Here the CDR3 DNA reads TGTGCCAGCAGGCAGATAGCTCGAACAGGGGGAACTAATGAAAAACTGTTTTTT.

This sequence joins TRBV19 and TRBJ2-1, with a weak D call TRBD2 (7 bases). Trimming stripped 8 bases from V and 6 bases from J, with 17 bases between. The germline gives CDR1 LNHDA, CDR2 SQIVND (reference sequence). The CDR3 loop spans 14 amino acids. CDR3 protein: CASSAGGGPNEQFF. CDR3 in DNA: TGTGCCAGTTCGGCTGGGGGGGGGCCCAATGAGCAGTTCTTC.

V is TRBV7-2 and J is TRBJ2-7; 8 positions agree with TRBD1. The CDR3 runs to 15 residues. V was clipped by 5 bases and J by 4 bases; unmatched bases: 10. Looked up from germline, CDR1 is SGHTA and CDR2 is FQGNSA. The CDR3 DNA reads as TGTGCCAGCAGCCTGCAGACAGGGGAAGGATACGAGCAGTACTTC. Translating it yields CASSLQTGEGYEQYF.

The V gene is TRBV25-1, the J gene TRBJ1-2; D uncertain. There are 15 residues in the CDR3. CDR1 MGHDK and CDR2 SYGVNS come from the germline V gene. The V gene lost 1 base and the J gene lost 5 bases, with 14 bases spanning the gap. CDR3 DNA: TGTGCCAGCAGTGAATGGGGTAAACCTCGGTATGGCTACACCTTC. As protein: CASSEWGKPRYGYTF.

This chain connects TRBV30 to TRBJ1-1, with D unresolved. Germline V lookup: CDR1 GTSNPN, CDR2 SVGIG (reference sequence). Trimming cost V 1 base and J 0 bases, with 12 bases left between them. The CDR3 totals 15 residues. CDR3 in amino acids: CAWSAGFRVNTEAFF. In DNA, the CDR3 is TGTGCCTGGAGTGCTGGGTTTAGGGTGAACACTGAAGCTTTCTTT.

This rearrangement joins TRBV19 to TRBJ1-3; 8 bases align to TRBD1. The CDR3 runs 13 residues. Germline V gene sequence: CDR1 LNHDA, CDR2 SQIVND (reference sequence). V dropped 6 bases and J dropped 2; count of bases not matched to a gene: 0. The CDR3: CASRTGAGNTIYF. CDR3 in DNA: TGTGCCAGTAGGACAGGGGCTGGAAACACCATATATTTT.

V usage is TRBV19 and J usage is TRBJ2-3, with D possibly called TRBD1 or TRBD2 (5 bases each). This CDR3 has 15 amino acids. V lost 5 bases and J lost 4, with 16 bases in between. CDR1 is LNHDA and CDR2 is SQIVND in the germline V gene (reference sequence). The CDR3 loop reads CASSESRDRADTQYF. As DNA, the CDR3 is TGTGCCAGTAGTGAATCCCGGGACCGGGCAGATACGCAGTATTTT.

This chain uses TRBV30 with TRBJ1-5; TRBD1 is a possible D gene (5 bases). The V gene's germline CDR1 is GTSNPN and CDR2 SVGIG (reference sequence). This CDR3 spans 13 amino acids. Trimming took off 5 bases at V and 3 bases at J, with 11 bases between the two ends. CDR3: CAWGDSLNQPQHF. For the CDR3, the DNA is TGTGCCTGGGGTGACAGCCTCAATCAGCCCCAGCATTTT.

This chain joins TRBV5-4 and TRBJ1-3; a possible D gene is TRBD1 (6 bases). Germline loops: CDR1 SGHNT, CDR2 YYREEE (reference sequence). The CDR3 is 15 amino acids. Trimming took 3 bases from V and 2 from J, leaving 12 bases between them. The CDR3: CASSSVTGPGNTIYF. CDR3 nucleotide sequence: TGTGCCAGCAGCTCGGTGACAGGCCCTGGAAACACCATATATTTT.

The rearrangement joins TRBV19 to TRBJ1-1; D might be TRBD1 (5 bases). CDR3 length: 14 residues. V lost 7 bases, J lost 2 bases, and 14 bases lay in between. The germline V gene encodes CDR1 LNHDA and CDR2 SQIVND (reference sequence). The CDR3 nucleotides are TGTGCCAGTATTGGCAGGGAGGTTAACACTGAAGCTTTCTTT. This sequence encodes CASIGREVNTEAFF.

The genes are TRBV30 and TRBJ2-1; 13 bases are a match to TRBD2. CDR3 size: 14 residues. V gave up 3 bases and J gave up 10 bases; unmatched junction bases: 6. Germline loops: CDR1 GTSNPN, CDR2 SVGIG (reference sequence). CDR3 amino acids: CAWRNGLAGDEQFF. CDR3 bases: TGTGCCTGGAGAAACGGACTAGCGGGGGACGAGCAGTTCTTC. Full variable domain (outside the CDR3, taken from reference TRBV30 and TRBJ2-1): SQTIHQWPATLVQPVGSPLSLECTVEGTSNPNLYWYRQAAGRGLQLLFYSVGIGQISSEVPQNLSASRPQDRQFILSSKKLLLSDSGFYLCAWRNGLAGDEQFFGPGTRLTVL.

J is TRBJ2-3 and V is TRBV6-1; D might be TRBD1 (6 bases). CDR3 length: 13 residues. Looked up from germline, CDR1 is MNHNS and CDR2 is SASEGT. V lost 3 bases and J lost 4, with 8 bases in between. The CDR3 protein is CASSDQGPDTQYF. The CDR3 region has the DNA TGTGCCAGCAGTGACCAGGGGCCAGATACGCAGTATTTT.

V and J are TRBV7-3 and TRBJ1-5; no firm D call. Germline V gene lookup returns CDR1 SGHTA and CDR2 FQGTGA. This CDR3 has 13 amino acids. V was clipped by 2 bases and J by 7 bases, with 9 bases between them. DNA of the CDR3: TGTGCCAGCAGCTTAGACTATGGCCAGCCCCAGCATTTT. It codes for CASSLDYGQPQHF.

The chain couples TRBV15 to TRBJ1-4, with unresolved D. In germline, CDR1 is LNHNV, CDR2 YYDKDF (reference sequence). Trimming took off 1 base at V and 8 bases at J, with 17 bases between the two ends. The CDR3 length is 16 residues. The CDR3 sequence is CATSRGSGRISEKLFF. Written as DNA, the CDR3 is TGTGCCACCAGCAGAGGATCTGGGAGGATAAGCGAAAAACTGTTTTTT.

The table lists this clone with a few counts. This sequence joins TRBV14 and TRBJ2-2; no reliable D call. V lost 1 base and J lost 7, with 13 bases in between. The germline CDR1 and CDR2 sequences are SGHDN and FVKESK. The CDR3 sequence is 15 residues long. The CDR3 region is CASSQVAGWGGELFF. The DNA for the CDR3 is TGTGCCAGCAGCCAAGTGGCTGGATGGGGCGGGGAGCTGTTTTTT.

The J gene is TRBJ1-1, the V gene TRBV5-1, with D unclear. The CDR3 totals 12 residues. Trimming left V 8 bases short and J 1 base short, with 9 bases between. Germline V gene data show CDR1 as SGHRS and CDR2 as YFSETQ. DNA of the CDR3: TGCGCCAGTTCGACACAGAACACTGAAGCTTTCTTT. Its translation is CASSTQNTEAFF.

CDR3: CASSEAQGGDTGELFF. CDR3 DNA: TGTGCCAGCAGTGAAGCGCAAGGGGGGGACACCGGGGAGCTGTTTTTT. The chain links TRBV6-1 to TRBJ2-2; weak D call: TRBD2 (7 bases). V was trimmed by 0 bases and J by 3 bases, leaving 11 bases between them. CDR3 length equals 16 residues. The germline V gene has CDR1 MNHNS and CDR2 SASEGT.

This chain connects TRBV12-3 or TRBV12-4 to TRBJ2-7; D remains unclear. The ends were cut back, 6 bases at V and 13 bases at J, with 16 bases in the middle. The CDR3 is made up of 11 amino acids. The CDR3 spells CASSLNRQRYF. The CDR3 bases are TGTGCCAGCAGCCTTAACCGTCAACGTTACTTC.

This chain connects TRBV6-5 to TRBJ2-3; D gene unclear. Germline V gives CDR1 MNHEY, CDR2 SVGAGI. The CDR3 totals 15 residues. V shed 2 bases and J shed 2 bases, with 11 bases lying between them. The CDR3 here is CASSYNYQTTDTQYF. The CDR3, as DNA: TGTGCCAGCAGTTACAACTACCAAACCACAGATACGCAGTATTTT.

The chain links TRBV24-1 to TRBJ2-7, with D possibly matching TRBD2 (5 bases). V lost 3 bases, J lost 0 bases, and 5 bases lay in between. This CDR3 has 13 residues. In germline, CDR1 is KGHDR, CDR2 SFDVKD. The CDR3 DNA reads TGTGCCACCAGTGATGGGAGCTCCTACGAGCAGTACTTC. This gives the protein CATSDGSSYEQYF.